The 18 T cell receptor beta chains below come from one sample, sequenced in a study of CD8+CD57+ T cells in acquired aplastic anemia. TCR beta VDJ and CDR3 were profiled, and genomic DNA was the template. TCRdb recomputed calls from the reads with MiXCR, one row per CDR3 protein. The sample has 250,000 to 300,000 distinct CDR3 sequences, about 56% seen once; the top ten hold 6.5% to 10%. The specimen sequenced was sorted CD4+, CD8+, or CD8+CD57+ T cells (not recorded which) from PBMCs. Receptors were obtained from a human donor with severe aplastic anemia or a healthy control (not recorded which).

The chain has TRBV3-1 and TRBJ2-5; TRBD2 aligns across 11 bases. V trimming: 6 bases; J trimming: 4 bases; junction bases outside the gene matches: 10. CDR3 length equals 16 residues. The germline V gene encodes CDR1 LGHDT and CDR2 YNNKEL (reference sequence). The CDR3 is CASSLVLAGERETQYF. CDR3 coding DNA: TGTGCCAGCAGTCTTGTACTAGCGGGGGAGAGAGAGACCCAGTACTTC.

This clonotype was recorded only once. At one boundary the junction diverges from the germline segment, which might be a read error. The rearrangement joins TRBV25-1 to TRBJ2-6, with TRBD1 as a possible D gene (6 bases). The germline V gene has CDR1 MGHDK and CDR2 SYGVNS. This CDR3 is built from 19 residues. The CDR3 here is CASSPSTGRQVSGATVLTF. The CDR3 DNA sequence: TGTGCCAGCAGTCCCTCGACCGGCCGACAGGTCTCTGGGGCCACCGTCCTGACTTTC. Variable domain in full (rest from reference TRBV25-1 and TRBJ2-6): EADIYQTPRYLVIGTGKKITLECSQTMGHDKMYWYQQDPGMELHLIHYSYGVNSTEKGDLSSESTVSRIRTEHFPLTLESARPSHTSQYLCASSPSTGRQVSGATVLTFGAGSRLTVL.

This clonotype was detected ten times or more. The J gene is TRBJ2-3, the V gene TRBV30; either TRBD1 or TRBD2 may supply D (5 bases each). V was trimmed by 6 bases and J by 3 bases, leaving 13 bases between them. CDR1 and CDR2 (germline): GTSNPN, SVGIG (reference sequence). The CDR3 runs to 13 residues. The CDR3 region has the DNA TGTGCCTGTACAAAAGGGACGACAGATACGCAGTATTTT. Translation: CACTKGTTDTQYF.

V gene TRBV25-1 combines with J gene TRBJ2-5; tentative D call: TRBD2 (6 bases). From germline, CDR1 is MGHDK and CDR2 SYGVNS. The CDR3 is 15 residues long. Trimming removed 6 bases from V and 4 bases from J, with 18 bases in between. As DNA, the CDR3 is TGTGCCAGCAGCTTGGTTTCTAGCGAGGCAGAGACCCAGTACTTC. It codes for CASSLVSSEAETQYF.

This rearrangement joins TRBV19 to TRBJ2-3; D uncertain. Germline V gene sequence: CDR1 LNHDA, CDR2 SQIVND (reference sequence). Trimming pared 3 bases from V and 1 base from J, leaving 8 bases between. The CDR3 runs 14 residues. DNA for the CDR3: TGTGCCAGTAGTATTGGCCAGGGCACAGATACGCAGTATTTT. Protein sequence: CASSIGQGTDTQYF.

V and J are TRBV20-1 and TRBJ2-7; D might be TRBD1 or TRBD2, each matching 5 bases. Germline V CDR1 and CDR2: DFQATT, SNEGSKA (reference sequence). CDR3 length equals 16 residues. Trimming removed 0 bases at V and 4 bases at J, with 19 bases between. This chain's CDR3 is CSARDLGHGTGYEQYF. In DNA, the CDR3 is TGCAGTGCTAGAGATCTAGGACACGGGACGGGTTACGAGCAGTACTTC.

This clonotype was seen only once. The rearrangement links TRBV5-1 to TRBJ2-2, with D possibly TRBD2 on 5 matching bases. Trimming shortened V by 5 bases and J by 1 base, and 9 bases separated the two germline ends. The CDR3 length is 14 residues. Looked up from germline, CDR1 is SGHRS and CDR2 is YFSETQ. The CDR3 here is CASRPRENTGELFF. The CDR3 DNA is TGCGCCAGCAGGCCTCGGGAGAACACCGGGGAGCTGTTTTTT.

The chain couples TRBV7-2 to TRBJ2-6; the match to TRBD1 covers 7 bases. CDR1 SGHTA and CDR2 FQGNSA come from the germline V gene. The CDR3 is 17 residues long. V shed 4 bases, J shed 0 bases, and the junction held 6 bases outside the gene matches. DNA for the CDR3: TGTGCCAGCAGCTCAACAGGGGTTGGCTCTGGGGCCAACGTCCTGACTTTC. Its translation is CASSSTGVGSGANVLTF.

This clonotype was found many times. The chain combines TRBV19 with TRBJ1-6; no clear D gene. The CDR3 is 14 amino acids. Germline CDR1 LNHDA, CDR2 SQIVND (reference sequence). Deletions cut 5 bases from V and 9 bases from J, with 14 bases between. The CDR3 here is CASSGEAQRSPLHF. CDR3 DNA sequence: TGTGCCAGTAGTGGGGAAGCCCAGCGTTCACCCCTCCACTTT.

The table lists this clonotype with many counts. The genes are TRBV7-4 and TRBJ1-5; D possibly corresponds to TRBD1 (6 bases). The CDR3 is 16 amino acids. In germline, CDR1 is SGHVT, CDR2 SQSDAQ. V gave up 7 bases and J gave up 1 base, with 17 bases separating them. CDR3 region: CASTPWGPESNQPQHF. The CDR3 nucleotides are TGTGCCAGCACCCCCTGGGGGCCCGAGAGCAATCAGCCCCAGCATTTT.

The count of this clonotype is one. No conserved phenylalanine or tryptophan ends this CDR3, so it is likely a read error. This rearrangement joins TRBV20-1 to TRBJ2-5; D gene unclear. Between the trimmed V and J ends, which lost 1 base and 11 bases, there was a span of 2 bases. The germline CDR1 and CDR2 sequences are DFQATT and SNEGSKA (reference sequence). The CDR3 has 8 residues. In DNA, the CDR3 is TGCAGTGCTAGAGGACAGTACACC. It is translated as CSARGQYT.

This clonotype was seen repeatedly, ten times or more. The rearrangement links TRBV3-1 to TRBJ2-5; D call uncertain. Germline V gene lookup returns CDR1 LGHDT and CDR2 YNNKEL (reference sequence). The CDR3 is 13 residues long. V dropped 5 bases and J dropped 5 bases, with 12 bases sitting between them. Written as DNA, the CDR3 is TGTGCCAGCAGCACCCGTGGGTGGGAGACCCAGTACTTC. Translation: CASSTRGWETQYF.

The V call is TRBV15, the J call TRBJ2-1; 8 nucleotides match TRBD2. The CDR3 is 16 amino acids. The V gene end was trimmed by 6 bases and the J gene end by 3 bases; junction bases not matched to a gene: 10. CDR1 is LNHNV and CDR2 is YYDKDF in the germline V gene (reference sequence). Here the CDR3 DNA reads TGTGCCACCAGGGACGAACGGGGGGGGCTCTACAATGAGCAGTTCTTC. It encodes CATRDERGGLYNEQFF.

Comment on this clonotype: At one of its ends the junction is not consistent with the germline gene, which may arise from a read error. The V call is TRBV4-2, the J call TRBJ1-2, with 9 nucleotides matching TRBD1. Germline CDR1 is LGHNA and CDR2 is YNFKEQ. The CDR3 extends over 15 amino acids. The CDR3 DNA reads as TGTGCCGGCAGGTCGGTGACAGGGGGTAACTATGGCTACACCTTC. Translation gives CAGRSVTGGNYGYTF.

The chain links TRBV2 to TRBJ2-1; 9 nucleotides agree with TRBD1. Trimming removed 3 bases from V and 15 bases from J; junction bases left unmatched: 6. The CDR3 contains 12 residues. Germline values: CDR1 SNHLY, CDR2 FYNNEI. The CDR3 sequence: CASSELGTGLFF. CDR3 coding DNA: TGTGCCAGCAGTGAGTTAGGGACAGGGTTGTTCTTC.

The V call is TRBV25-1, the J call TRBJ2-2; 8 positions agree with TRBD1. This CDR3 has 20 amino acids. Germline lookup yields CDR1 MGHDK and CDR2 SYGVNS. Losses at the gene ends were 5 bases for V and 6 bases for J; bases not matched to a gene: 23. The CDR3 nucleotides read TGTGCCAGCAGTAGCCCCTATGTTTCACGGACAGGGACTTCCTCCGGGGAGCTGTTTTTT. It encodes CASSSPYVSRTGTSSGELFF.

At least ten counts were recorded for this clonotype. The rearrangement uses TRBV5-1 and TRBJ2-1, with TRBD2 as a possible D gene (6 bases). Trimming took off 5 bases at V and 4 bases at J, with 16 bases between the two ends. Germline CDR1 reads SGHRS; CDR2 reads YFSETQ. This CDR3 comprises 15 residues. In DNA form, the CDR3 reads TGCGCCAGCAGTTCCACCGGGGGTAAATACAATGAGCAGTTCTTC. Protein: CASSSTGGKYNEQFF.

This clonotype was counted a few times. The germline gene is not matched at one end of the junction; a read error may be the cause. The gene calls are TRBV24-1 and TRBJ1-1; 7 bases align to TRBD1. The CDR3 loop spans 14 amino acids. The germline V gene has CDR1 KGHDR and CDR2 SFDVKD. The CDR3 region is CATRDYGETGRAFF. DNA of the CDR3: TGTGCCACCAGGGATTACGGTGAGACAGGGCGAGCTTTCTTT.